This T cell receptor beta chain stems from a study of cytomegalovirus exposure and HLA in healthy donors. The PCR used 60 Vbeta and 13 Jbeta primers. Sequenced by immunoSEQ multiplex PCR; TCRdb stores in-frame clones only, minus some. The sample has under 130,000 clones; 60% to 80% are singletons. Regarding this clone: Its cognate antigen is unknown.

CDR3 length equals 13 residues. The germline CDR1 and CDR2 sequences are MNHNY and SVGAGI (reference sequence). V lost 7 bases, J lost 4 bases, and 11 bases lay in between. Points from the study as a whole: A link between a missense DCLRE1C variant and TCR beta V- and J-gene trimming emerged from a later analysis. Several V segments, TRBV6-2 and TRBV6-3 among them, could not be told apart and were dropped. Presence/absence analysis assumed near-uniform sequencing depth across donors.

This receptor was taken from a man between 45 and 60 years old in good health and CMV-seropositive. Input material: PBMCs. The chain uses TRBV6-6 and TRBJ1-5, with D maybe TRBD1 (6 bases). This CDR3 is CASTLQGNQPQHF. CDR3 nucleotide sequence: TGTGCCAGCACTTTACAGGGTAATCAGCCCCAGCATTTT.